The T cell receptor beta chain described here comes from a study of cytomegalovirus exposure and HLA in healthy donors. Findings and caveats of the study: TCR beta chain V- and J-gene trimming was linked, in a later analysis, to a missense variant in DCLRE1C. Available immune exposure information was restricted to CMV serostatus only. Using the classifier, cytomegalovirus status was reportedly diagnosed with high specificity and sensitivity. Apparent HLA restriction characterized most CMV-associated TCR beta chains in a later analysis.

Amplification used 60 Vbeta primers and 13 Jbeta primers. Some clones are missing from TCRdb's copy, which holds only in-frame ones; the method was immunoSEQ multiplex PCR. The sample gives about 120,000 clones, roughly three quarters of which show up once; more than 15% is in the top ten. A word on this clone: Its matching antigen is unknown.

This CDR3 spans 17 amino acids. Per germline, CDR1 SGHTA and CDR2 FQGNSA. The trim removed 0 bases at V and 3 bases at J, leaving 5 bases unmatched. The sequence was obtained from a man between 50 and 59 years old in good health and CMV-seropositive. The chain employs TRBV7-2 and TRBJ2-3, with TRBD2 matching 11 bases. The sample was PBMCs. CDR3 protein: CASSLAPSGRRTDTQYF. In nucleotides, the CDR3 is TGTGCCAGCAGCTTAGCCCCTAGCGGGAGGCGGACAGATACGCAGTATTTT. Variable domain in full (rest from reference TRBV7-2 and TRBJ2-3): GAGVSQSPSNKVTEKGKDVELRCDPISGHTALYWYRQSLGQGLEFLIYFQGNSAPDKSGLPSDRFSAERTGGSVSTLTIQRTQQEDSAVYLCASSLAPSGRRTDTQYFGPGTRLTVL.